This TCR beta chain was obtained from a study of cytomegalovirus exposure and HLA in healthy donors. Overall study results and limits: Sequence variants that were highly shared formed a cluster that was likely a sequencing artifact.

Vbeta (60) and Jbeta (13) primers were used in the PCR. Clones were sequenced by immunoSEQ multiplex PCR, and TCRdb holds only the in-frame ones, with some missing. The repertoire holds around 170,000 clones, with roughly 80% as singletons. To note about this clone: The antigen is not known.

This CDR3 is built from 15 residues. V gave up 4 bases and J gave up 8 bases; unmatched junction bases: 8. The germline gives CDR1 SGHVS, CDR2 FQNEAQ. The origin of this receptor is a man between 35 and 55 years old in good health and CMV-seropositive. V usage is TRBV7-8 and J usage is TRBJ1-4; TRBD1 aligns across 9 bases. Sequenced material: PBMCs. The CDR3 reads CASSSPGQGHEKLFF. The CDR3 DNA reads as TGTGCCAGCAGCTCCCCCGGACAGGGGCACGAAAAACTGTTTTTT.